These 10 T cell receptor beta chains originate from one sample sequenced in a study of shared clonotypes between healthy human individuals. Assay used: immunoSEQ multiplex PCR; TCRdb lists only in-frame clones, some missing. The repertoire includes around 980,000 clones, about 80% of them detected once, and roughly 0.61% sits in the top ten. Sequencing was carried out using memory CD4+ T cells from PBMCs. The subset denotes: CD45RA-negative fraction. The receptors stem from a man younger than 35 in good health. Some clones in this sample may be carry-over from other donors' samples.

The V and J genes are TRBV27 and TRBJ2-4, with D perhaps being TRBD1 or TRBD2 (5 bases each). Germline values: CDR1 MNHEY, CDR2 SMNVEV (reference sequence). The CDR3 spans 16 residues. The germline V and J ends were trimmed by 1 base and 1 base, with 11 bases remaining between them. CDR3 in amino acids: CASSLFGWGAKNIQYF. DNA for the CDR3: TGTGCCAGCAGTTTATTCGGGTGGGGGGCCAAAAACATTCAGTACTTC.

The CDR3 DNA sequence: TGTGCCAGCAGCTTAGGAGGGGGCAGGGGGGCTTTCTTT. This translates into CASSLGGGRGAFF. The chain recombines TRBV11-2 with TRBJ1-1, with 7 positions matching TRBD1. V trimming: 1 base; J trimming: 11 bases; junction bases outside the gene matches: 7. Germline lookup yields CDR1 SGHAT and CDR2 FQNNGV. The CDR3 length is 13 residues. Full variable domain (rest looked up from reference TRBV11-2 and TRBJ1-1): EAGVAQSPRYKIIEKRQSVAFWCNPISGHATLYWYQQILGQGPKLLIQFQNNGVVDDSQLPKDRFSAERLKGVDSTLKIQPAKLEDSAVYLCASSLGGGRGAFFGQGTRLTVV.

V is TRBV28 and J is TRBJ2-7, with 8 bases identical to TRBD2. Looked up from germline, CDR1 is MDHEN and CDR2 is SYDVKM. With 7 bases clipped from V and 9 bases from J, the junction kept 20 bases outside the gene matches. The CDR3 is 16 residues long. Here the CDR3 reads CASKTSGLGGILGQYF. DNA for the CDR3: TGTGCCAGCAAAACCTCGGGACTAGGGGGGATCTTGGGGCAGTACTTC.

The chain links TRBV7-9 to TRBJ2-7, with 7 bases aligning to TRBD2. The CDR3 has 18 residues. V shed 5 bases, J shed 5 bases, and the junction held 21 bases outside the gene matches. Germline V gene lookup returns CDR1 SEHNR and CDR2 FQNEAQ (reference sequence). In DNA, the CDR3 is TGTGCCAGCAGCCCGTGGGAGGCCCTAGCGGAGGGGCAAGACGAGCAGTACTTC. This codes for CASSPWEALAEGQDEQYF.

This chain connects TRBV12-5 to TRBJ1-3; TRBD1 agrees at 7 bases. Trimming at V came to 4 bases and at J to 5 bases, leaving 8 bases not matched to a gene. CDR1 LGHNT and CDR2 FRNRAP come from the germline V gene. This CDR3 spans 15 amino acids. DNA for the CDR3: TGTGCTAGTGGTTCTTTCAGGGGGTTCCGAAACACCATATATTTT. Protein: CASGSFRGFRNTIYF.

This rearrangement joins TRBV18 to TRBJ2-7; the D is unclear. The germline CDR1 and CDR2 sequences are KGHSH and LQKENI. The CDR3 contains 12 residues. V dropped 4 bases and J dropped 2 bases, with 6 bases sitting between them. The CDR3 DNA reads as TGTGCCAGCTCACAACCACCCTACGAGCAGTACTTC. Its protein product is CASSQPPYEQYF.

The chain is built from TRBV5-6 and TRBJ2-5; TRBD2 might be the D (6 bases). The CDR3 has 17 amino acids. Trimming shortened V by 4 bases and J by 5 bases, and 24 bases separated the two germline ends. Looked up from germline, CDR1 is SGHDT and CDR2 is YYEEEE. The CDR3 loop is CASSPRIQKTRVETQYF. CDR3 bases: TGTGCCAGCAGCCCACGCATTCAAAAGACTAGGGTGGAGACCCAGTACTTC.

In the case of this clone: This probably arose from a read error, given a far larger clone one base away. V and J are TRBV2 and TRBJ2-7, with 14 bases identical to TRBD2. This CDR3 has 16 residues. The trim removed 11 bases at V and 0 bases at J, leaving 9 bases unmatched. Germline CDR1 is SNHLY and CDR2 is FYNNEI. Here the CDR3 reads CAGTRTSGRSSYEQYF. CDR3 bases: TGTGCCGGCACTAGGACTAGCGGGAGGTCCTCCTACGAGCAGTACTTC.

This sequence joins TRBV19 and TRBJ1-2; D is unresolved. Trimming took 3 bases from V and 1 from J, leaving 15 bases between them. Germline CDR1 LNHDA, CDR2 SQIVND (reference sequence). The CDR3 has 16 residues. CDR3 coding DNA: TGTGCCAGTAGTATGATTAGGACGAATAGTAACTATGGCTACACCTTC. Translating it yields CASSMIRTNSNYGYTF.

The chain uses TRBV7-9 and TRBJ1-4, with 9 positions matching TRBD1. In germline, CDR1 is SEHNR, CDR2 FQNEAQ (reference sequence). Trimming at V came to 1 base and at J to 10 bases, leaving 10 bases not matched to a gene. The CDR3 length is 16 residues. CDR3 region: CASSLDPGQGLPKLFF. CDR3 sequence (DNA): TGTGCCAGCAGCTTAGACCCGGGACAGGGCTTGCCAAAACTGTTTTTT.